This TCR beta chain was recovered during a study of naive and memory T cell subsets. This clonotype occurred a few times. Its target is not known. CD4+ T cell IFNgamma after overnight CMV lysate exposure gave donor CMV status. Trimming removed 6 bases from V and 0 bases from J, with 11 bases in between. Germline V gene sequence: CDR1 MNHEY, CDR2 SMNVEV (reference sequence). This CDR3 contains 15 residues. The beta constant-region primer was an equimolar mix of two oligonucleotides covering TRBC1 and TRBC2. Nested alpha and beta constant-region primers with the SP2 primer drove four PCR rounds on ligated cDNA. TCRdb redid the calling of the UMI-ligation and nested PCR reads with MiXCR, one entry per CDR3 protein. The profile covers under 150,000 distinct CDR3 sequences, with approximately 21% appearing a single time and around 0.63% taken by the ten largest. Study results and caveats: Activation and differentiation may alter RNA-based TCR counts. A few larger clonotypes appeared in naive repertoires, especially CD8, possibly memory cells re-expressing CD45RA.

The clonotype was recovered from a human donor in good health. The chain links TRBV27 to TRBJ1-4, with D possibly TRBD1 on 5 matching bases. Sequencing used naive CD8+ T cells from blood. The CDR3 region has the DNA TGTGCCAGCAGGCCCTACAGGTCAACTAATGAAAAACTGTTTTTT. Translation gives CASRPYRSTNEKLFF.